The present T cell receptor beta chain was sequenced within a study of beta chain features in type 1 diabetes. General study points: Whatever favoring of shorter templates PCR might show would apply equally to patients and controls.

This clone came up a few times. Antigen specificity is unknown. The CDR3 is made up of 19 amino acids. The V segment lost 5 bases and the J segment 4 bases; nucleotides outside the gene matches: 17. Germline-derived CDR1 and CDR2 are SGHTA and FQGNSA. Reverse transcribing all isolated RNA meant expressed TCRB transcripts were sequenced. This table comes from immunoSEQ multiplex PCR, and its TCRdb copy is limited to in-frame clones, with some not included. The repertoire has around 200,000 clones, around 13% of them found once; the top ten carry 0.62%. What was sequenced was central memory CD4+ T cells from blood. The chain has TRBV7-2 and TRBJ1-2; 12 bases are a match to TRBD1. This sequence originates from a woman in her late teens or twenties in good health. The CDR3 region has the DNA TGTGCCAGCAGCCGAAGGAGCCCGGGACAGGGGGCGCGGGGCTATGGCTACACCTTC. Translated, it gives CASSRRSPGQGARGYGYTF.